These T cell receptor beta chains were read from a single sample in a study of cytomegalovirus exposure and HLA in healthy donors. Clones were sequenced by immunoSEQ multiplex PCR, and TCRdb holds only the in-frame ones, with some missing. The sample has approximately 160,000 clones, under 85% seen once; the top ten hold 1.5% to 2%. The specimen was PBMCs. The origin of the receptors is a woman aged 30 to 39 in good health and CMV-seronegative. Both conserved end residues are part of each CDR3. D genes are given only for firm matches. Size values are once, few and many counts, or a class for expanded clones, and some rows have none.

v_call: TRBV7-2
clone_size: -
j_call: TRBJ1-1
d_call: TRBD1
cdr3_nt: TGTGCCAGCAGCTTGGGGACAGGGACTAACACTGAAGCTTTCTTT
cdr3_aa: CASSLGTGTNTEAFF

v_call: TRBV6-6
clone_size: -
j_call: TRBJ1-6
d_call: TRBD1
cdr3_nt: TGTGCCAGCAGCAAGGGACAGCGTAATTCACCCCTCCACTTT
cdr3_aa: CASSKGQRNSPLHF

v_call: TRBV7-2
clone_size: -
j_call: TRBJ2-5
d_call: TRBD2
cdr3_nt: TGTGCCAGCAGCTTGGCTAGCGGGAGGGGGCAAGAGACCCAGTACTTC
cdr3_aa: CASSLASGRGQETQYF

v_call: TRBV6-5
clone_size: -
j_call: TRBJ2-2
d_call: TRBD1
cdr3_nt: TGTGCCAGCAGTTACGCGGGACAGGGGAACACCGGGGAGCTGTTTTTT
cdr3_aa: CASSYAGQGNTGELFF

v_call: TRBV6-1
clone_size: -
j_call: TRBJ1-4
d_call: TRBD1
cdr3_nt: TGTGCCAGCAGTGGACCCAGGGGGCGTGAAAAACTGTTTTTT
cdr3_aa: CASSGPRGREKLFF

v_call: TRBV29-1
clone_size: -
j_call: TRBJ2-5
d_call: TRBD1
cdr3_nt: TGCAGCGTTGACCCTGGACAGGGGCCAGAGGCCCAGTACTTC
cdr3_aa: CSVDPGQGPEAQYF

v_call: TRBV4-1
clone_size: -
j_call: TRBJ2-3
d_call: TRBD1
cdr3_nt: TGCGCCAGCAGCCAGGGACAGGGAAAGGCAGATACGCAGTATTTT
cdr3_aa: CASSQGQGKADTQYF

v_call: TRBV6-5
clone_size: few
j_call: TRBJ2-7
d_call: TRBD2
cdr3_nt: TGTGCCAGCAGTTCCAGACTAGCGGGGAGCTCCTACGAGCAGTACTTC
cdr3_aa: CASSSRLAGSSYEQYF

v_call: TRBV15
clone_size: -
j_call: TRBJ2-3
d_call: -
cdr3_nt: TGTGCCACGACGGGGACAAAAAGCACAGATACGCAGTATTTT
cdr3_aa: CATTGTKSTDTQYF

v_call: TRBV10-3
clone_size: -
j_call: TRBJ2-3
d_call: -
cdr3_nt: TGTGCCATCAGTGATCAAGGAGCAAGCACAGATACGCAGTATTTT
cdr3_aa: CAISDQGASTDTQYF

v_call: TRBV4-1
clone_size: -
j_call: TRBJ2-7
d_call: -
cdr3_nt: TGCGCCAGCAGCAACCCTCCGGGATTGTCAGGCTCCTACGAGCAGTACTTC
cdr3_aa: CASSNPPGLSGSYEQYF

v_call: TRBV6-5
clone_size: -
j_call: TRBJ1-1
d_call: -
cdr3_nt: TGTGCCAGCAGTTTCGACGATACAGGGTGGTACACTGAAGCTTTCTTT
cdr3_aa: CASSFDDTGWYTEAFF

v_call: TRBV7-9
clone_size: -
j_call: TRBJ1-6
d_call: -
cdr3_nt: TGTGCCAGCAGCTTAGTTCAGGGAAGGACCTCACCCCTCCACTTT
cdr3_aa: CASSLVQGRTSPLHF

v_call: TRBV4-3
clone_size: few
j_call: TRBJ2-3
d_call: TRBD2
cdr3_nt: TGCGCCAGCAGCCACCTACTAGCGGGGCACACAGATACGCAGTATTTT
cdr3_aa: CASSHLLAGHTDTQYF

v_call: TRBV4-3
clone_size: -
j_call: TRBJ1-5
d_call: -
cdr3_nt: TGCGCCAGCAGCCGGCTGTATAGCAATCAGCCCCAGCATTTT
cdr3_aa: CASSRLYSNQPQHF

v_call: TRBV11-2
clone_size: -
j_call: TRBJ1-2
d_call: TRBD1
cdr3_nt: TGTGCCAGCAGCTTAGAGCTGGACAGGGGGAGAGGCTACACCTTC
cdr3_aa: CASSLELDRGRGYTF

v_call: TRBV9
clone_size: -
j_call: TRBJ1-1
d_call: TRBD1
cdr3_nt: TGTGCCAGCAGCGTAGACAGGGGGGAAGCTTTCTTT
cdr3_aa: CASSVDRGEAFF

v_call: TRBV19
clone_size: -
j_call: TRBJ1-1
d_call: TRBD1
cdr3_nt: TGTGCCAGTAATCCCAGGGGGCAGAACACTGAAGCTTTCTTT
cdr3_aa: CASNPRGQNTEAFF

v_call: TRBV6-5
clone_size: once
j_call: TRBJ1-1
d_call: -
cdr3_nt: TGTGCCAGCAGTTACTGGGGCGAGAACACTGAAGCTTTCTTT
cdr3_aa: CASSYWGENTEAFF

v_call: TRBV27
clone_size: once
j_call: TRBJ2-3
d_call: -
cdr3_nt: TGTGCCAGCAGTTTAGGGGTCGATGGGGGCGGCGATACGCAGTATTTT
cdr3_aa: CASSLGVDGGGDTQYF

v_call: TRBV28
clone_size: -
j_call: TRBJ2-3
d_call: -
cdr3_nt: TGTGCCAGCAGTTTGGGGCAGGGGTTAAGGTATTTT
cdr3_aa: CASSLGQGLRYF

v_call: TRBV4-3
clone_size: once
j_call: TRBJ2-1
d_call: TRBD2
cdr3_nt: TGCGCCAGCAGCCAAAGCGGGGCAAACTACAATGAGCAGTTCTTC
cdr3_aa: CASSQSGANYNEQFF